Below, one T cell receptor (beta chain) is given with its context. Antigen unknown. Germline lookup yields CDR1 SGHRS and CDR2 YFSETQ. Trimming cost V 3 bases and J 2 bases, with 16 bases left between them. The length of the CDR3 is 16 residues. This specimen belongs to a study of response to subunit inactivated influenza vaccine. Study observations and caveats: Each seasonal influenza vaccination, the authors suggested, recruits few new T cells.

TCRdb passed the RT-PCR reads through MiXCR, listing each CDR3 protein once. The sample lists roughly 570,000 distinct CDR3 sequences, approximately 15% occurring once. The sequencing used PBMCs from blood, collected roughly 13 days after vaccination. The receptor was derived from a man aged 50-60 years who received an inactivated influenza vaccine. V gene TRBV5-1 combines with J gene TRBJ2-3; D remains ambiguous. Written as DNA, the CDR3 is TGCGCCAGCAGCTCCAATGTGGGCAGTAACACAGATACGCAGTATTTT. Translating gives CASSSNVGSNTDTQYF.